This paragraph reports one T cell receptor (beta chain). Its recognized antigen is unknown. No quality values exist for individual bases; no much larger clone is one base distant. Taken from the germline V gene (reference sequence), the CDR1 and CDR2 loops are SEHNR and FQNEAQ. The CDR3, cysteine through phenylalanine, is 14 amino acids long. Only the CDR3 portion is preserved as DNA: 42 bases, with reading frame beginning at the first base. From V the trimming removes 6 bases and from J it removes 7 bases, while the gene matches leave 8 bases of the junction unaccounted for. Whole blood was collected in K2EDTA tubes by collaborating institutions according to the institutions' own protocols. Collaborator samples were shipped for TCRbeta analysis as frozen whole blood, isolated PBMCs, or DNA extracted from either sample type. The data stem from a study of blood T cell repertoires in COVID-19 (dated by TCRdb to 2020 to 2022). In the study overall: Samples from collaborators originated in the United States, Italy and Spain and spanned both the acute and convalescent phases of COVID-19. A freely available public database, intended as a resource for researchers studying the immune response to SARS-CoV-2, is where the repertoires were released. A de-identified subject ID, COVID-19 status, age in years and sex were almost always included in the sample metadata. Subjects who had been exposed to COVID-19, were actively infected with it, or had recovered from it provided the deeply sampled blood TCRbeta repertoires that made up the dataset. HLA class I and class II types, where available, came from metadata supplied by the sample provider rather than from assay-based typing. Samples came from the ongoing ImmuneRACE study (first 160 participants) plus 1,254 subjects from 6 global collaborators. The prospective study material was composed of cDNA or gDNA derived from T cells, B-cell-depleted T cells, or PBMCs.

TCRbeta CDR3 regions were amplified from genomic DNA by means of the immunoSEQ Assay, a bias-controlled multiplex PCR. On the study's bioinformatics: The number of nucleated cells in each sample was estimated from the amplification of reference gene primers within the assay. Sequence reads were collapsed and filtered to measure the absolute abundance of every unique TCRbeta CDR3 rearrangement. Productive Simpson clonality was computed per sample as the square root of Simpson's diversity index over productive rearrangements. TCRdb limited this immuneACCESS table to in-frame rearrangements with V and J called. A share of clones is missing; checked studies link under half to unresolved V genes, and the rest is unexplained. V and J calls and clone size are those listed in that table; D and trimming were worked out from the DNA. This sample holds around 170,000 clones; roughly nine tenths were observed only once. Clones ranked in the top ten supply around 0.53% of the sample.

Paper-wide results and their limitations: How much clinical and demographic metadata was included differed by source and by participant, and the metadata was provided uncurated.

The V gene is TRBV7-9 and the J gene is TRBJ1-2; 10 middle bases align to TRBD1. Sequenced input: peripheral blood. The receptor's source is a man aged 50 to 60 with acute or convalescent COVID-19. The CDR3 protein sequence reads: CASRRDRGMGGYTF. The nucleotides read TGTGCCAGCAGGCGGGACAGGGGAATGGGTGGCTACACCTTC.